One sample yielded the 16 T cell receptor beta chains listed below, sequenced in a study of T cell responses to AZD1222 COVID-19 vaccine (TCRdb year 2021). Sample time point, as interpreted from the label and publication: baseline before first vaccination. Library generation was performed with the immunoSEQ multiplex PCR assay. TCRdb carries this immuneACCESS record with in-frame sequences only. Its versions omit some clonotypes, under half of them owing to an unresolved V gene in the studies checked, with the rest unexplained. The sample records about 97,000 clones, 90% of which are singletons. The biggest ten clones account for about 1.5% of the sample. Sequencing was performed on peripheral blood, taken on day 0 of AZD1222 vaccination. The source is an adult in good health.

The rearrangement links TRBV7-2 to TRBJ1-2, with D possibly TRBD1 on 6 matching bases. Between the trimmed V and J ends, which lost 8 bases and 4 bases, there was a span of 20 bases. This CDR3 contains 15 residues. The V gene's germline CDR1 is SGHTA and CDR2 FQGNSA. In DNA, the CDR3 is TGTGCCAGCCGTCTAGAAAACAGGGCACCCTATGGCTACACCTTC. It translates to CASRLENRAPYGYTF.

The chain couples TRBV5-1 to TRBJ1-2, with 7 bases fitting TRBD1. Germline lookup yields CDR1 SGHRS and CDR2 YFSETQ. The CDR3 spans 14 residues. V lost 4 bases, J lost 3 bases, and 6 bases stayed unmatched. CDR3 amino acids: CASSGTAGDYGYTF. Written as DNA, the CDR3 is TGCGCCAGCAGCGGGACAGCCGGAGACTATGGCTACACCTTC. Using reference TRBV5-1 and TRBJ1-2 for the parts outside the CDR3, the full variable domain is KAGVTQTPRYLIKTRGQQVTLSCSPISGHRSVSWYQQTPGQGLQFLFEYFSETQRNKGNFPGRFSGRQFSNSRSEMNVSTLELGDSALYLCASSGTAGDYGYTFGSGTRLTVV.

This rearrangement joins TRBV6-5 to TRBJ1-6, with 7 bases matching TRBD1. The CDR3 runs 14 residues. The germline V gene encodes CDR1 MNHEY and CDR2 SVGAGI. V lost 6 bases and J lost 9; bases outside the gene matches: 8. The CDR3 sequence is CASSPDRAASPLHF. As DNA, the CDR3 is TGTGCCAGCAGCCCAGACAGGGCCGCTTCACCCCTCCACTTT.

The rearrangement uses TRBV5-8 and TRBJ1-1; no definite D call. The V gene's germline CDR1 is SGHTS and CDR2 YDEGEE. Trimming removed 0 bases at V and 1 base at J, with 10 bases between. The CDR3 has 15 residues. The CDR3 region is CASSLGGFENTEAFF. The CDR3 nucleotides read TGTGCCAGCAGCTTGGGAGGGTTTGAGAACACTGAAGCTTTCTTT.

J is TRBJ2-3 and V is TRBV14; the D is unclear. V lost 4 bases to trimming and J lost 3 bases, with 5 bases between them. This CDR3 is built from 12 residues. Per the germline V gene, CDR1 is SGHDN and CDR2 is FVKESK. The CDR3 sequence: CASSLLTDTQYF. As DNA, the CDR3 is TGTGCCAGCAGCCTCCTGACAGATACGCAGTATTTT.

The chain joins TRBV7-9 to TRBJ1-6, with a tentative D call TRBD1 (5 bases). CDR1 is SEHNR and CDR2 is FQNEAQ in the germline V gene (reference sequence). This CDR3 has 14 residues. The ends were cut back, 1 base at V and 5 bases at J, with 6 bases in the middle. CDR3 sequence reads: CASSLGGDNSPLHF. DNA of the CDR3: TGTGCCAGCAGCTTAGGAGGGGATAATTCACCCCTCCACTTT.

The chain carries TRBV6-5 and TRBJ1-1; no clear D. V was shortened by 4 bases and J by 1 base, with 7 bases between the two germline ends. The CDR3 runs to 13 residues. The germline CDR1 and CDR2 sequences are MNHEY and SVGAGI. CDR3 in DNA: TGTGCCAGCAGTTCCCCAAAGAACACTGAAGCTTTCTTT. This codes for CASSSPKNTEAFF.

This chain connects TRBV12-3 or TRBV12-4 to TRBJ1-2; D ambiguous. The V end was cut by 0 bases, the J end by 7 bases, with 9 bases between. CDR3 size: 13 residues. The CDR3 sequence is CASSLAASSGYTF. CDR3 nucleotides: TGTGCCAGCAGTTTAGCCGCTTCGAGTGGCTACACCTTC.

The chain uses TRBV29-1 and TRBJ1-1, with D unclear. This CDR3 spans 15 amino acids. CDR1 SQVTM and CDR2 ANQGSEA come from the germline V gene. Trimming shortened V by 4 bases and J by 3 bases, and 18 bases separated the two germline ends. CDR3 in amino acids: CSVAPHGLRDTEAFF. In DNA form, the CDR3 reads TGCAGCGTTGCTCCCCACGGGTTACGGGACACTGAAGCTTTCTTT.

The rearrangement joins TRBV12-2 to TRBJ2-3. TRBV12-2 is recorded as a pseudogene. This CDR3 is built from 13 residues. The CDR3 here is CASRLKVLDTQYF. CDR3 coding DNA: TGTGCAAGTCGCTTAAAGGTGCTAGATACGCAGTATTTT.

V usage is TRBV28 and J usage is TRBJ1-5; TRBD1 agrees at 7 bases. The V segment lost 5 bases and the J segment 1 base; nucleotides outside the gene matches: 17. Germline-derived CDR1 and CDR2 are MDHEN and SYDVKM. This CDR3 region has 19 residues. The CDR3 sequence: CASSMTRGLGTVSNQPQHF. CDR3 DNA: TGTGCCAGCAGTATGACTAGGGGGCTGGGTACGGTGAGCAATCAGCCCCAGCATTTT.

This chain links TRBV4-1 with TRBJ1-4, with 7 bases fitting TRBD1. This CDR3 region has 14 residues. Germline CDR1 MGHRA, CDR2 YSYEKL. The V segment lost 4 bases and the J segment 4 bases; nucleotides outside the gene matches: 3. The CDR3 DNA is TGCGCCAGCAGCCGGGGACAGCTTAATGAAAAACTGTTTTTT. Translated, it gives CASSRGQLNEKLFF.

This chain links TRBV27 with TRBJ1-1, with D possibly TRBD1 on 5 matching bases. This CDR3 is 13 amino acids long. Germline V CDR1 and CDR2: MNHEY, SMNVEV (reference sequence). V lost 3 bases, J lost 4 bases, and 9 bases lay in between. CDR3 sequence reads: CASSFRGSTEAFF. CDR3 DNA: TGTGCCAGCAGTTTCCGGGGCAGCACTGAAGCTTTCTTT.

The rearrangement joins TRBV28 to TRBJ1-3, with D perhaps matching TRBD1 (5 bases). The length of the CDR3 is 11 residues. V was cut by 8 bases and J by 9 bases, with 11 bases left in between. Germline-derived CDR1 and CDR2 are MDHEN and SYDVKM. CDR3 in DNA: TGTGCCAGCGGAGACAGTGGCACCATATATTTT. This gives the protein CASGDSGTIYF.

The CDR3: CASSLGLGEKLFF. The DNA for the CDR3 is TGTGCCAGCAGCTTAGGTTTGGGGGAAAAACTGTTTTTT. This rearrangement joins TRBV7-9 to TRBJ1-4; no firm D call. The CDR3 extends over 13 amino acids. Germline V gene lookup returns CDR1 SEHNR and CDR2 FQNEAQ (reference sequence). Deletions cut 1 base from V and 8 bases from J, with 8 bases between.

This clone showed up just once. V is TRBV28 and J is TRBJ2-1; 9 bases match TRBD1. The CDR3 consists of 15 residues. Germline V gives CDR1 MDHEN, CDR2 SYDVKM. The ends lost 2 bases at V and 7 bases at J; junction bases unmatched: 6. CDR3 coding DNA: TGTGCCAGCAGTTTAACCGGGACAGGGAAAAATGAGCAGTTCTTC. Translation: CASSLTGTGKNEQFF.